The T cell receptor beta chain described here comes from a study of blood T cell repertoires in COVID-19. As for the study in general: Specimens from acute and convalescent COVID-19 originated in the United States, Italy and Spain. T cells, B-cell-depleted T cells, or PBMCs provided the cDNA or gDNA that served as material.

V gave up 6 bases and J gave up 0 bases; unmatched junction bases: 8. The CDR3 extends over 16 amino acids. CDR1 is LGHNT, CDR2 FRNRAP, per germline. Authors' analysis steps: Amplification from reference gene primers served as the basis for estimated nucleated cell counts. The repertoire was sequenced with immunoSEQ multiplex PCR; TCRdb's copy has only in-frame clones and lacks some. V and J calls and clone size are as listed in that table; D and trimming were resolved from the DNA. The profile shows about 200,000 clones, about 88% of them singletons. The rearrangement joins TRBV12-5 to TRBJ1-5; 7 nucleotides line up with TRBD1. This sequence was found in a woman in her 40s with acute or convalescent COVID-19. The sample consisted of peripheral blood. CDR3 nucleotide sequence: TGTGCTAGTGGCCCCGGACAGGTTTATAGCAATCAGCCCCAGCATTTT. This codes for CASGPGQVYSNQPQHF.